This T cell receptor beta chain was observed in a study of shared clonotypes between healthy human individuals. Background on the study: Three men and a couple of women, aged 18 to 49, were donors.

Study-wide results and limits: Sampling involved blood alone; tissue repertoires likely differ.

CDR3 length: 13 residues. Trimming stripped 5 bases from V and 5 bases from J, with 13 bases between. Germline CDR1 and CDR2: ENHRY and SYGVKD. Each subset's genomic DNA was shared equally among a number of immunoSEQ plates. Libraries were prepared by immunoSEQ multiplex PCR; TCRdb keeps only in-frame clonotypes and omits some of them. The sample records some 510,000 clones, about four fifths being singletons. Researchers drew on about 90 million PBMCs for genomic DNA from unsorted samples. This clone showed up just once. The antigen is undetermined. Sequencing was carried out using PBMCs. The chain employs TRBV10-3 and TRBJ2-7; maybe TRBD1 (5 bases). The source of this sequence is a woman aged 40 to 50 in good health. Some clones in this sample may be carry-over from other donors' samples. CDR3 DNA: TGTGCCATCAGTAGCAGGGCGAGCAACGAGCAGTACTTC. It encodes CAISSRASNEQYF.